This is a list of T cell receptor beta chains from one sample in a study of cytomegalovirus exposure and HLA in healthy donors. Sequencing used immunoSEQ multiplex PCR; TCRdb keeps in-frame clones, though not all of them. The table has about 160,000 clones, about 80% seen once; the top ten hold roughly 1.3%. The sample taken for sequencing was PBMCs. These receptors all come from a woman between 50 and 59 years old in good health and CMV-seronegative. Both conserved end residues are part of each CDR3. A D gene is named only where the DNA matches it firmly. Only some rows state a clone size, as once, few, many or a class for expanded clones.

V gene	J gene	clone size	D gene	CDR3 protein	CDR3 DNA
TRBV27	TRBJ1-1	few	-	CASSPDPGTEAFF	TGTGCCAGCAGTCCCGATCCGGGCACTGAAGCTTTCTTT
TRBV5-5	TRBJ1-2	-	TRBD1	CASSLGQGARRRYF	TGTGCCAGCAGCTTGGGCCAGGGGGCAAGGAGGCGTTACTTC
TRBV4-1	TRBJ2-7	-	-	CASSRAVGPGSYEQYF	TGCGCCAGCAGCCGAGCGGTGGGTCCCGGGAGCTACGAGCAGTACTTC
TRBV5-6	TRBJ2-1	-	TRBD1	CASSLYQGDEQFF	TGTGCCAGCAGCTTGTACCAGGGGGATGAGCAGTTCTTC
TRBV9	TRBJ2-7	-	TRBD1	CASSVAGDRASEQYF	TGTGCCAGCAGCGTAGCTGGGGACAGGGCCTCCGAGCAGTACTTC
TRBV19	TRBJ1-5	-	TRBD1	CASSIDSGVGRQGAAYQPQHF	TGTGCCAGTAGTATAGATTCGGGGGTGGGGCGACAGGGGGCGGCTTATCAGCCCCAGCATTTT
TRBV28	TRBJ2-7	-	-	CASGPRTYGSEQYF	TGTGCCAGCGGACCTAGGACCTATGGGAGCGAGCAGTACTTC
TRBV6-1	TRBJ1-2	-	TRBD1	CASSGTGDYYGYTF	TGTGCCAGCAGCGGGACAGGGGATTACTATGGCTACACCTTC
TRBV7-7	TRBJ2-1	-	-	CASSLTTRDNEQFF	TGTGCTAGCAGCTTAACTACGCGGGACAATGAGCAGTTCTTC
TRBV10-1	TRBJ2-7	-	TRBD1	CASSEGDSVYEQYF	TGCGCCAGCAGTGAGGGGGACAGCGTCTACGAGCAGTACTTC
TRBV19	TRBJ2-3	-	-	CASRLRRGGYDTQYF	TGTGCCAGTAGACTCCGGCGGGGTGGATACGATACGCAGTATTTT
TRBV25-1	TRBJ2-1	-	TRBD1	CASKTSGTGYNEQFF	TGTGCCAGCAAGACGTCCGGGACAGGATACAATGAGCAGTTCTTC
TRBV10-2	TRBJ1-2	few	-	CASSESGAGSGYTF	TGCGCCAGCAGTGAGTCGGGGGCAGGGAGCGGCTACACCTTC
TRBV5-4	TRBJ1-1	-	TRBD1	CASSSDRQGNTEAFF	TGTGCCAGCAGCTCCGACCGACAGGGGAACACTGAAGCTTTCTTT
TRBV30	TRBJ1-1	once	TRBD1	CAWSSDRVSAEAFF	TGTGCCTGGAGTTCGGACAGGGTTAGTGCTGAAGCTTTCTTT
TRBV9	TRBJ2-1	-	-	CASSVSDSYNEQFF	TGTGCCAGCAGCGTATCGGACAGCTACAATGAGCAGTTCTTC
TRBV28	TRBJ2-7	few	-	CASSFGPGNEVYEQYF	-
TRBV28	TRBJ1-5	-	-	CASKGGGQPQHF	TGTGCCAGCAAAGGGGGGGGTCAGCCCCAGCATTTT
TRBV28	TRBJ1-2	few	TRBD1	CASSRDRDNFNYGYTF	TGTGCCAGCAGCCGGGACAGAGATAACTTTAACTATGGCTACACCTTC
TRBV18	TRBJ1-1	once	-	CASSPWAGLNTEAFF	TGTGCCAGCTCACCATGGGCCGGTCTGAACACTGAAGCTTTCTTT
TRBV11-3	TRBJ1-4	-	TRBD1	CASSLPRDRVNHNEKLFF	TGTGCCAGCAGCTTACCCCGGGACAGGGTAAATCATAATGAAAAACTGTTTTTT
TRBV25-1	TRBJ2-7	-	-	CASSNRENLYEQYF	TGTGCCAGCAGTAACCGGGAGAACCTCTACGAGCAGTACTTC
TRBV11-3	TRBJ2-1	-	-	CASSPSGSYNEQFF	TGTGCCAGCAGCCCGAGCGGGTCCTACAATGAGCAGTTCTTC
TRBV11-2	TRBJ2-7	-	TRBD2	CASSLGLGTSNGEQYF	TGTGCCAGCAGCTTGGGGTTAGGGACTAGTAACGGCGAGCAGTACTTC
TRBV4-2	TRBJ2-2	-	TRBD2	CASSQGLAGHGELFF	TGTGCCAGCAGCCAAGGACTAGCGGGGCACGGGGAGCTGTTTTTT
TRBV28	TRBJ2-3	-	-	CASSSPAVGVGTDTQYF	TGTGCCAGCAGTTCCCCCGCGGTGGGAGTAGGGACAGATACGCAGTATTTT
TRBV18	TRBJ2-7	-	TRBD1	CASSQDRGKEQYF	TGTGCCAGCTCACAGGACAGGGGCAAAGAGCAGTACTTC
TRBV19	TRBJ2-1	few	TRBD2	CASSTGTSGNEQFF	TGTGCCAGTAGTACCGGGACTAGCGGCAATGAGCAGTTCTTC
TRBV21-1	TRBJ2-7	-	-	CASTGTDTYEQYF	TGTGCCAGTACCGGGACAGATACCTACGAGCAGTACTTC
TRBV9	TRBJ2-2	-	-	CASSVVQGRNTGELFF	TGTGCCAGCAGCGTAGTGCAGGGGCGAAACACCGGGGAGCTGTTTTTT
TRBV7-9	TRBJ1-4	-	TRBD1	CASSRTGGGEKLFF	TGTGCCAGCAGCCGGACAGGGGGCGGCGAAAAACTGTTTTTT
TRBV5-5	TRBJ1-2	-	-	CASSLSAGSYGYTF	TGTGCCAGCAGCTTGTCGGCGGGTTCCTATGGCTACACCTTC
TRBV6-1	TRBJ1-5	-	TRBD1	CASRATAGGHQPQHF	TGTGCCAGCAGAGCGACGGCAGGGGGCCATCAGCCCCAGCATTTT